This T cell receptor beta chain stems from a study of shared clonotypes between healthy human individuals. About the research overall: The cohort comprised a couple of women and a few men. Their ages spanned 18 to 49 years.

With respect to this clone: Its antigen is not known.

All participating donors were Caucasian adults from Nashville, Tennessee. Germline CDR1 reads LGHNA; CDR2 reads YSLEER. The CDR3 length is 17 residues. V was pared by 1 base and J by 5 bases, with 7 bases of the junction left unmatched. Study-wide results and caveats: Richness estimates generally favored naive over memory subsets. Clonotype sharing levels among donors were expected to vary with sequencing depth.

The protocol was immunoSEQ multiplex PCR, while the TCRdb copy is restricted to in-frame clones and leaves out a portion. The sample carries about 2,500,000 clones, approximately 92% recorded once. The chain employs TRBV4-3 and TRBJ2-1, with 11 nucleotides matching TRBD2. The TCR was taken from a man aged 18 to 35 in good health. Sequencing input: naive CD4+ T cells sorted from blood. The subset here: CD45RA+ positively selected. CDR3 residues: CASSQARLAGRDNEQFF. The CDR3 DNA reads as TGCGCCAGCAGCCAAGCTAGACTAGCGGGACGAGACAATGAGCAGTTCTTC.